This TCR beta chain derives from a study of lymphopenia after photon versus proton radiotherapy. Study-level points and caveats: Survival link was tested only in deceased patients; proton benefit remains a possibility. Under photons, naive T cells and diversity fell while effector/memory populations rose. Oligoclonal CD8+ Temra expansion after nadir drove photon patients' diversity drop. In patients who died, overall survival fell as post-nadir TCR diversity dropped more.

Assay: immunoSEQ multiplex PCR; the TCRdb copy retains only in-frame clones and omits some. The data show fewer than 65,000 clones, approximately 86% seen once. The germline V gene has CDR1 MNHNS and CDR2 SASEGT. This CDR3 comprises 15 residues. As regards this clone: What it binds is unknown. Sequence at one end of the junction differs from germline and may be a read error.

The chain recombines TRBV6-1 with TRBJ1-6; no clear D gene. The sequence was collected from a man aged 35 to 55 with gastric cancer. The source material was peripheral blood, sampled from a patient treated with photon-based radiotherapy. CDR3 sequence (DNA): TGTGCCAGCAGTGAACGGTGGGCCTACAATTCACCCCTCCACTTT. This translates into CASSERWAYNSPLHF.